Shown below are 11 T cell receptor beta chains from a single sample sequenced in a study of human T cells and chemical hapten exposure. As for time point: pre-sensitization, week 0. The treatment denotes: therapeutic diphenylcyclopropenone sensitization with weekly scalp DPC. MiXCR, run by TCRdb on the RACE reads, gives a single entry per CDR3 protein. The table has fewer than 300,000 distinct CDR3 sequences, about 9.4% seen once. This material consisted of whole blood, taken in connection with sensitization to the hapten diphenylcyclopropenone (DPC). These TCRs come from a middle-aged woman with alopecia areata. Some clones in this sample may be carry-over from other donors' samples.

This clonotype has only a few counts. The chain is built from TRBV28 and TRBJ1-6; D might be TRBD1 (5 bases). The CDR3 consists of 14 residues. Germline CDR1 MDHEN, CDR2 SYDVKM. Trimming shortened V by 2 bases and J by 7 bases, and 9 bases separated the two germline ends. CDR3 DNA sequence: TGTGCCAGCAGTTTACAGGGCCGAAATTCACCCCTCCACTTT. It translates to CASSLQGRNSPLHF.

The chain combines TRBV18 with TRBJ2-7; weak D call: TRBD2 (5 bases). The CDR3 sequence is 14 residues long. Germline CDR1 reads KGHSH; CDR2 reads LQKENI. V dropped 6 bases and J dropped 1 base, with 13 bases sitting between them. CDR3 protein: CASSPGVQSYEQYF. CDR3 coding DNA: TGTGCCAGCTCGCCCGGGGTTCAGTCCTACGAGCAGTACTTC. The complete variable domain, with remaining parts taken from reference TRBV18 and TRBJ2-7, reads NAGVMQNPRHLVRRRGQEARLRCSPMKGHSHVYWYRQLPEEGLKFMVYLQKENIIDESGMPKERFSAEFPKEGPSILRIQQVVRGDSAAYFCASSPGVQSYEQYFGPGTRLTVT.

The chain employs TRBV29-1 and TRBJ1-1; TRBD1 matches 8 bases. The V segment lost 5 bases and the J segment 4 bases; nucleotides outside the gene matches: 9. Germline V gene sequence: CDR1 SQVTM, CDR2 ANQGSEA. The CDR3 extends over 14 amino acids. CDR3 amino acids: CSVHSTGGGTEAFF. CDR3 sequence (DNA): TGCAGCGTTCATAGCACAGGGGGAGGCACTGAAGCTTTCTTT.

The rearrangement links TRBV9 to TRBJ1-1; D not resolved. The germline V and J ends were trimmed by 4 bases and 0 bases, with 10 bases remaining between them. The germline V gene encodes CDR1 SGDLS and CDR2 YYNGEE. There are 14 residues in the CDR3. The CDR3 DNA sequence: TGTGCCAGCAGCAGCGGGGTTTTGAACACTGAAGCTTTCTTT. Its translation is CASSSGVLNTEAFF.

This clonotype came up a few times. This sequence joins TRBV7-2 and TRBJ2-7; D uncertain. Trimming stripped 8 bases from V and 1 base from J, with 6 bases between. The CDR3 totals 11 residues. Germline V gene sequence: CDR1 SGHTA, CDR2 FQGNSA. The CDR3 region has the DNA TGTGCCAGCGTAATTTCCTACGAGCAGTACTTC. Protein product: CASVISYEQYF.

At least ten counts were recorded for this clonotype. J is TRBJ2-3 and V is TRBV7-9; D gene unclear. Germline CDR1 SEHNR, CDR2 FQNEAQ (reference sequence). There are 14 residues in the CDR3. V was shortened by 4 bases and J by 1 base, with 9 bases between the two germline ends. The CDR3 region has the DNA TGTGCCAGCAGCTACTCCCGGCGCACAGATACGCAGTATTTT. As protein: CASSYSRRTDTQYF.

V gene TRBV9 combines with J gene TRBJ2-7, with D possibly matching TRBD1 (6 bases). The germline V gene encodes CDR1 SGDLS and CDR2 YYNGEE. The ends were cut back, 4 bases at V and 6 bases at J, with 11 bases in the middle. The CDR3 has 12 amino acids. The chain's CDR3 is CASSTQGPEQYF. The CDR3 coding sequence is TGTGCCAGCAGCACACAGGGTCCCGAGCAGTACTTC.

This clonotype turned up a few times. The genes are TRBV9 and TRBJ1-2; perhaps TRBD1 as D (5 bases). The CDR3 spans 16 residues. Germline V gene data show CDR1 as SGDLS and CDR2 as YYNGEE. V was clipped by 0 bases and J by 6 bases, with 18 bases between them. CDR3 residues: CASSVEATGWRDGYTF. CDR3 in DNA: TGTGCCAGCAGCGTAGAAGCAACAGGCTGGCGGGATGGCTACACCTTC.

The V call is TRBV6-2 or TRBV6-3, the J call TRBJ2-7; D gene ambiguous. The CDR3 totals 12 residues. Germline values: CDR1 MNHEY, CDR2 SVGEGT. V was trimmed by 6 bases and J by 2 bases, leaving 8 bases between them. This CDR3 reads CASSLFTYEQYF. In nucleotides, the CDR3 is TGTGCCAGCAGCCTCTTCACCTACGAGCAGTACTTC.

The rearrangement uses TRBV30 and TRBJ2-3; the D is unclear. Trimming left V 5 bases short and J 4 bases short, with 7 bases between. The CDR3 sequence is 11 residues long. Germline-derived CDR1 and CDR2 are GTSNPN and SVGIG (reference sequence). DNA of the CDR3: TGTGCCTGGTCTGGGTCAGATACGCAGTATTTT. Translating gives CAWSGSDTQYF.

This clonotype has a handful of counts. This chain connects TRBV20-1 to TRBJ1-1, with 8 nucleotides matching TRBD1. Unmatched junction bases numbered 9, after V lost 4 bases and J lost 2 bases. Germline V CDR1 and CDR2: DFQATT, SNEGSKA (reference sequence). CDR3 length: 15 residues. Here the CDR3 reads CSAIQGGNRNTEAFF. Written as DNA, the CDR3 is TGCAGTGCTATACAGGGGGGCAATAGAAACACTGAAGCTTTCTTT.